This T cell receptor beta chain appears in the sequencing data of a study of T cell responses to AZD1222 COVID-19 vaccine (dated by TCRdb to about 2021). At the level of the whole study: TCR sequencing was performed for over 230 trial participants, of whom 207 were given two doses of AZD1222 and approximately 26 were given two doses of MenACWY control vaccine. Enrollment into the trials was organized by age into subgroups of 18-55, 56-69 and 70-plus years, and those subgroups contained approximately 150, 30 and 60 TCR-sequenced participants, respectively. What the work shows at the level of the full study, not this receptor alone: After two AZD1222 doses, both the breadth and the depth of spike-specific TCRs were significantly higher than at day 0 and than in MenACWY recipients. Most participants were white British and females outnumbered males, and the authors suggested that clonal diversity may have been underestimated. Reportedly, close to half of the unique spike-specific TCRs recognized epitopes lying outside the regions that are mutated in the B.1.351 and B.1.1.7 variants. In the small 56-69-year group, the increase in depth fell short of significance, most likely because of low power. Vaccine-associated CD4 TCRs spanned the whole spike protein, with dominant responses in regions 160-218 and 743-854. Conclusions about previously exposed vaccinees are limited because only five or six AZD1222 recipients were SARS-CoV-2 seropositive at baseline. Because no day 14 peak-response samples were available, the repertoires could be characterized only after the peak T cell response.

This clone was seen more than once but under ten times. Its antigen is currently not known. No much larger clonotype is one base removed from it; base qualities were not supplied. The CDR3 regions of human TCRbeta chains were analyzed by immunosequencing. Processing in the source paper ran as follows. Repertoire TCRs were checked for matches against a reference library of SARS-CoV-2-specific TCRs that had been generated using the MIRA antigen-specificity platform. Breadth was defined as the fraction of unique TCRs that were SARS-CoV-2-associated, and depth was defined as the fraction of total T cells that were SARS-CoV-2-associated. Using the MIRA data, each spike-specific TCR was assigned both to the spike region to which the TCR was reactive and to a CD4 or CD8 class. Log10-transformed breadth and depth values were compared by one-way ANOVA with Sidak's multiple comparisons tests. TCRdb limited this immuneACCESS table to in-frame rearrangements with V and J called. A share of clones is missing; checked studies link under half to unresolved V genes, and the rest is unexplained. Clonal size and the V and J genes are those of that table, whereas D and trimming came from the DNA. The table for this sample lists more than 85,000 clones; 80% to 90% of them were counted only once. The top ten clones comprise more than 40% of the sample.

From the cysteine through the phenylalanine, the CDR3 covers 13 amino acids. Solely the CDR3 DNA is kept, with 39 bases framed from the first base. The germline V gene (reference sequence) provides CDR1 LNHDA and CDR2 SQIVND. Trimming removed 6 bases from V and 8 bases from J, leaving 16 bases between the germline ends. The meaning of the sample's time point label: about 28 days (+/-7) after the second vaccine dose. AZD1222 recipients given second doses at about 4 weeks or at about 12 weeks were pooled, since spike-specific TCR depth and breadth were not found to differ between the two schedules. The vaccinee samples were drawn from two UK trials, COV001 and COV002, one of which was a single-blind randomized controlled phase 2/3 trial testing AZD1222 (ChAdOx1 nCoV-19) in healthy adults. For TCRbeta chain sequencing, PBMC samples from trial participants were taken at day 0 and at day 28 after the second dose.

Sequencing was performed on peripheral blood, taken 28 days after the second AZD1222 dose. The sequence is built from TRBV19 and TRBJ1-2; the best D guess is TRBD1, with 6 bases matching. This TCR came from an adult who received the AZD1222 COVID-19 vaccine. Here is the DNA: TGTGCCAGTAGGGACAGTCTCTTACTAGGCTACACCTTC. It translates to CASRDSLLLGYTF.